What follows is one T cell receptor beta chain and its context. Its recognized antigen is unknown. The record has no base qualities; no much larger clone is one base away. The germline V gene sets CDR1 to SGHTA and CDR2 to FQGNSA. V is cut by 5 bases and J by 8 bases, and the space between the germline ends is 13 bases. The CDR3 runs 14 residues from the cysteine to the phenylalanine. Of all the DNA, just the CDR3 is kept, 42 bases in frame from base 1. This specimen comes from a study of blood T cell repertoires in COVID-19 (TCRdb year 2020). For the wider study: Samples from collaborators originated in the United States, Italy and Spain and spanned both the acute and convalescent phases of COVID-19. Subjects who had been exposed to COVID-19, were actively infected with it, or had recovered from it provided the deeply sampled blood TCRbeta repertoires that made up the dataset. Where available, HLA class I and class II types were obtained from metadata supplied by the sample provider rather than from assay-based typing. The sample metadata nearly always contained a de-identified subject ID, COVID-19 status, age in years and sex. The material from the prospective study consisted of cDNA or gDNA derived from T cells, B-cell-depleted T cells, or PBMCs. A freely available public database, intended as a resource for researchers studying the immune response to SARS-CoV-2, is where the repertoires were released. The samples were drawn from the first 160 participants of the ongoing ImmuneRACE study and from 950 to 1,500 subjects provided by 6 global collaborators.

Whole blood was collected in K2EDTA tubes by collaborating institutions according to the institutions' own protocols. For TCRbeta analysis, collaborators shipped samples in one of three forms: frozen whole blood, isolated PBMCs, or DNA extracted from either of those sample types. TCRbeta CDR3 regions were amplified from genomic DNA by means of the immunoSEQ Assay, a bias-controlled multiplex PCR. On the authors' methods: The number of nucleated cells in each sample was estimated by amplification of reference gene primers within the assay. To quantify the absolute abundance of each unique TCRbeta CDR3 rearrangement, sequence reads were collapsed and filtered. For each sample, productive Simpson clonality was calculated as the square root of Simpson's diversity index across productive rearrangements. The clones in this table, taken by TCRdb from immuneACCESS, are in-frame only. Not every clone is retained; where verified, under half of the shortfall comes from an unresolved V gene, and the cause of the rest is unknown. V, J and clone size reflect that table, while D and trimming were determined from the DNA. In all, the sample holds about 160,000 clones, and under 95% of those were seen once. 18% of the sample is taken by the ten largest.

Study-level results and caveats: Clinical and demographic metadata were provided uncurated, with the amount varying by source and participant.

The V gene is TRBV7-2 and the J gene is TRBJ1-6, with the D segment identity uncertain. The specimen sequenced was peripheral blood. The receptor was derived from a man in his 60s with active or convalescent COVID-19. In nucleotides, the sequence is TGTGCCAGCAGCCCTGAGTCGGGGTATTCACCCCTCCACTTT. This gives the protein CASSPESGYSPLHF.